The entry that follows covers one T cell receptor beta chain sequence. As yet, its antigen is unknown. This sample was included in a study of beta chain features in type 1 diabetes. Whole-study findings and limits: Among patients with Type 1 diabetes, TCRB CDR3s were moderately but significantly shorter in every one of the four CD4+ subsets. Within patients, naive, central memory and Treg TCRB repertoires seemed more similar than within healthy donors. Cells carrying high TCR expression could end up over-represented when cDNA is sequenced.

Germline CDR1 reads MRHNA; CDR2 reads SNTAGT. The V segment lost 8 bases and the J segment 7 bases; nucleotides outside the gene matches: 12. The CDR3 is made up of 14 amino acids. Investigators reverse transcribed all isolated RNA, so they sequenced expressed TCRB transcripts. Each stem cell-like memory T cell sample yielded 1 million or so reads on average. Data came from immunoSEQ multiplex PCR; TCRdb stores just in-frame clones and leaves some out. The profile shows tens of thousands of clones, around 60% of them singletons. Naive, central memory, regulatory and stem cell-like memory cells within the CD4+ compartment were sorted using CD45RO/CCR7/CD25/CD127/CD95/CD27.

The sequencing sample was made of stem cell memory CD4+ T cells from blood. The chain has TRBV6-4 and TRBJ2-3, with TRBD2 matching over 7 bases. The receptor was derived from a woman aged 30 to 39 with type 1 diabetes. The chain's CDR3 is CASAPLAESHTQYF. CDR3 in DNA: TGTGCCAGCGCCCCTCTAGCGGAGTCACATACGCAGTATTTT.